Shown below are 24 T cell receptor beta chains from a single sample sequenced in a study of blood T cell repertoires in COVID-19. Libraries were prepared by immunoSEQ multiplex PCR; TCRdb keeps only in-frame clonotypes and omits some of them. The table shows 250,000 or so clones, with 70% to 90% occurring only once. The specimen sequenced was peripheral blood. Receptors originate from a man younger than 35 with active or convalescent COVID-19.

V gene TRBV7-9 combines with J gene TRBJ1-1, with 7 nucleotides matching TRBD1. This CDR3 comprises 14 residues. V trimming: 5 bases; J trimming: 5 bases; junction bases outside the gene matches: 8. Looked up from germline, CDR1 is SEHNR and CDR2 is FQNEAQ (reference sequence). For the CDR3, the DNA is TGTGCCAGCAGCAAATCGGACAGGTTTACTGAAGCTTTCTTT. This codes for CASSKSDRFTEAFF.

This chain links TRBV21-1 with TRBJ1-2; the DNA was not used to check the table's D call, TRBD1. TRBV21-1 is labeled a pseudogene. CDR3 size: 15 residues. CDR3 DNA: TGTGCCAGCAGCAAAGGGGGCACCTTCGCCTATGGCTACACCTTC. Translated: CASSKGGTFAYGYTF.

This clone has a single count. The chain couples TRBV18 to TRBJ2-7, with 10 bases that match TRBD2. This CDR3 contains 15 residues. CDR1 and CDR2 from the germline V gene are KGHSH and LQKENI. Losses at the gene ends were 1 base for V and 2 bases for J; bases not matched to a gene: 2. The CDR3 nucleotides are TGTGCCAGCTCACCACAACTAGCGGGGACCTACGAGCAGTACTTC. The encoded protein is CASSPQLAGTYEQYF.

This chain links TRBV4-1 with TRBJ2-6; TRBD1 is a possible D gene (6 bases). V was clipped by 0 bases and J by 2 bases, with 20 bases between them. CDR1 and CDR2 from the germline V gene are MGHRA and YSYEKL. This CDR3 contains 20 residues. CDR3 loop: CASSQDHGDTILPGANVLTF. In nucleotides, the CDR3 is TGCGCCAGCAGCCAAGACCACGGGGACACTATTCTTCCTGGGGCCAACGTCCTGACTTTC.

This chain uses TRBV5-1 with TRBJ1-2; TRBD1 aligns across 7 bases. Germline V gene data show CDR1 as SGHRS and CDR2 as YFSETQ. The trim removed 3 bases at V and 1 base at J, leaving 12 bases unmatched. The CDR3 sequence is 17 residues long. The CDR3 DNA is TGCGCCAGCAGCTCGATGCTTAACAGGGGACTTAACTATGGCTACACCTTC. It encodes CASSSMLNRGLNYGYTF.

The rearrangement uses TRBV7-9 and TRBJ2-1, with 10 bases that match TRBD2. The CDR3 totals 17 residues. V lost 1 base and J lost 4; bases outside the gene matches: 7. CDR1 SEHNR and CDR2 FQNEAQ come from the germline V gene (reference sequence). CDR3 region: CASSLGDGLAAYNEQFF. In nucleotides, the CDR3 is TGTGCCAGCAGCTTAGGTGACGGACTAGCGGCATACAATGAGCAGTTCTTC.

The chain has TRBV2 and TRBJ2-5, with D maybe TRBD1 (5 bases). The CDR3 is 12 residues long. Trimming removed 6 bases at V and 1 base at J, with 6 bases between. Germline assignment: CDR1 SNHLY and CDR2 FYNNEI. In DNA form, the CDR3 reads TGTGCCAGCAGACAGGCCCAAGAGACCCAGTACTTC. This gives the protein CASRQAQETQYF.

J is TRBJ2-1 and V is TRBV27; D is undetermined. Trimming took off 4 bases at V and 4 bases at J, with 8 bases between the two ends. The CDR3 length is 13 residues. Per germline, CDR1 MNHEY and CDR2 SMNVEV (reference sequence). The CDR3 bases are TGTGCCAGCAGTTCAAAAGCGTACAATGAGCAGTTCTTC. The encoded protein is CASSSKAYNEQFF.

A note on this clone: The same CDR3 arises from other DNA sequences in this sample as well. The chain combines TRBV7-8 with TRBJ2-3; no firm D call. The V gene lost 5 bases and the J gene lost 3 bases, with 6 bases spanning the gap. The CDR3 sequence is 12 residues long. Germline-derived CDR1 and CDR2 are SGHVS and FQNEAQ. The CDR3 region is CASSPRTDTQYF. CDR3 sequence (DNA): TGTGCCAGCAGCCCGAGGACAGATACGCAGTATTTT. The full variable domain, in which reference TRBV7-8 and TRBJ2-3 provide the parts outside the CDR3, is GAGVSQSPRYKVAKRGQDVALRCDPISGHVSLFWYQQALGQGPEFLTYFQNEAQLDKSGLPSDRFFAERPEGSVSTLKIQRTQQEDSAVYLCASSPRTDTQYFGPGTRLTVL.

The chain combines TRBV15 with TRBJ1-3; possible D gene TRBD1, 6 bases. Germline CDR1 and CDR2: LNHNV and YYDKDF (reference sequence). This CDR3 has 15 residues. The V end lost 2 bases, the J end lost 4 bases, and 12 bases lay between the germline ends. CDR3 sequence reads: CATSRITGSGNTIYF. The DNA of the CDR3 is TGTGCCACCAGCAGAATAACAGGGTCCGGAAACACCATATATTTT.

The chain links TRBV7-9 to TRBJ2-6; 9 nucleotides match TRBD1. The CDR3 contains 19 residues. V lost 5 bases to trimming and J lost 4 bases; unmatched junction nucleotides: 15. Germline V gene data show CDR1 as SEHNR and CDR2 as FQNEAQ (reference sequence). DNA for the CDR3: TGTGCCAGCAGCGAACCCCGGGACAGGGTACGGTGGGGGGCCAACGTCCTGACTTTC. This sequence encodes CASSEPRDRVRWGANVLTF.

This rearrangement joins TRBV6-2 or TRBV6-3 to TRBJ2-4; 9 bases map to TRBD2. CDR1 MNHEY and CDR2 SVGEGT come from the germline V gene. Trimming cost V 2 bases and J 5 bases; bases outside gene matches: 7. The CDR3 has 16 amino acids. The CDR3 region has the DNA TGTGCCAGCAGTTACGGCCGCGGGAGGGCCGAAAACATTCAGTACTTC. Translation: CASSYGRGRAENIQYF.

V usage is TRBV28 and J usage is TRBJ1-1, with D perhaps matching TRBD1 (6 bases). Trimming pared 5 bases from V and 7 bases from J, leaving 14 bases between. CDR1 is MDHEN, CDR2 SYDVKM, per germline. The CDR3 totals 13 residues. For the CDR3, the DNA is TGTGCCAGCAGTCAACTACAGGGTATTGAAGCTTTCTTT. It translates to CASSQLQGIEAFF. The whole variable domain, filled in from reference TRBV28 and TRBJ1-1, reads DVKVTQSSRYLVKRTGEKVFLECVQDMDHENMFWYRQDPGLGLRLIYFSYDVKMKEKGDIPEGYSVSREKKERFSLILESASTNQTSMYLCASSQLQGIEAFFGQGTRLTVV.

This chain uses TRBV7-2 with TRBJ2-1; 9 bases match TRBD1. Germline CDR1 and CDR2: SGHTA and FQGNSA. V shed 4 bases, J shed 9 bases, and the junction held 4 bases outside the gene matches. This CDR3 has 13 residues. In nucleotides, the CDR3 is TGTGCCAGCAGCTGGGACAGGGTGGGTGAGCAGTTCTTC. This codes for CASSWDRVGEQFF.

The V gene is TRBV9, the J gene TRBJ1-2, with D possibly matching TRBD1 (6 bases). The germline CDR1 and CDR2 sequences are SGDLS and YYNGEE. The CDR3 consists of 15 residues. Trimming removed 0 bases at V and 4 bases at J, with 13 bases between. This CDR3 is CASSVEAGVGYGYTF. The CDR3 coding sequence is TGTGCCAGCAGCGTAGAGGCAGGGGTGGGCTATGGCTACACCTTC.

This clone showed up just once. V and J are TRBV11-3 and TRBJ1-1, with 8 bases fitting TRBD1. V lost 5 bases and J lost 3; bases outside the gene matches: 14. CDR1 SGHNT and CDR2 YENEEA come from the germline V gene. The CDR3 length is 17 residues. CDR3 in amino acids: CASSPDRVSPRDTEAFF. The CDR3 DNA reads TGTGCCAGCAGCCCGGACAGGGTTTCTCCTAGAGACACTGAAGCTTTCTTT.

V usage is TRBV15 and J usage is TRBJ2-5; 9 bases are shared with TRBD2. The CDR3 is 16 residues long. J gave up 4 bases and V 1 base, and 7 bases lay outside the gene matches. The germline V gene encodes CDR1 LNHNV and CDR2 YYDKDF (reference sequence). This CDR3 reads CATSRVRGGGAETQYF. DNA of the CDR3: TGTGCCACCAGCAGAGTCAGGGGCGGGGGGGCAGAGACCCAGTACTTC.

The CDR3, as DNA: TGCGCCAGCAGCCAAGCAGGACAGACCACTGAAGCTTTCTTT. Encoded protein: CASSQAGQTTEAFF. The chain combines TRBV4-3 with TRBJ1-1, with D possibly TRBD1 on 6 matching bases. The CDR3 is 14 residues long. V was shortened by 1 base and J by 4 bases, with 10 bases between the two germline ends. Germline assignment: CDR1 LGHNA and CDR2 YSLEER.

The chain is built from TRBV28 and TRBJ1-3; weak D call: TRBD1 (5 bases). The CDR3 is 16 residues long. V was clipped by 1 base and J by 0 bases, with 10 bases between them. In germline, CDR1 is MDHEN, CDR2 SYDVKM. The CDR3, as DNA: TGTGCCAGCAGTTTATATGGGGCCCCCTCTGGAAACACCATATATTTT. It codes for CASSLYGAPSGNTIYF.

In DNA, the CDR3 is TGTGCCAGCAGCGTGTCCAGGAACACTGAAGCTTTCTTT. Residues: CASSVSRNTEAFF. The chain is built from TRBV7-3 and TRBJ1-1, with D hard to call. This CDR3 has 13 amino acids. Trimming took off 5 bases at V and 1 base at J, with 8 bases between the two ends. Germline CDR1 and CDR2: SGHTA and FQGTGA.

This chain links TRBV5-5 with TRBJ1-1; TRBD1 might be the D (6 bases). CDR1 is SGHKS and CDR2 is YYEKEE in the germline V gene (reference sequence). This CDR3 is 16 amino acids long. V was pared by 0 bases and J by 0 bases, with 12 bases between. The CDR3 DNA follows: TGTGCCAGCAGCTTGGGGCTAGGGGGTATGAACACTGAAGCTTTCTTT. Protein: CASSLGLGGMNTEAFF.

This chain connects TRBV6-2 or TRBV6-3 to TRBJ1-3; D is uncertain. Germline values: CDR1 MNHEY, CDR2 SVGEGT. Trimming shortened V by 6 bases and J by 8 bases, and 8 bases separated the two germline ends. The CDR3 sequence is 11 residues long. The CDR3, as DNA: TGTGCCAGCAGCCATCGAGACACCATATATTTT. Its protein product is CASSHRDTIYF.

The chain combines TRBV12-3 or TRBV12-4 with TRBJ2-7; 7 bases match TRBD1. V shed 5 bases, J shed 6 bases, and the junction held 4 bases outside the gene matches. The CDR3 consists of 12 residues. CDR3 in amino acids: CASSLYRGEQYF. The CDR3 DNA follows: TGTGCCAGCAGTCTTTACAGGGGCGAGCAGTACTTC.

This chain links TRBV5-1 with TRBJ2-2; a possible D gene is TRBD2 (5 bases). Germline CDR1 is SGHRS and CDR2 is YFSETQ. Trimming stripped 4 bases from V and 4 bases from J, with 11 bases between. This CDR3 is 14 amino acids long. The CDR3 spells CASSEGDGTGELFF. In DNA, the CDR3 is TGCGCCAGCAGCGAGGGTGATGGCACCGGGGAGCTGTTTTTT.